This T cell receptor (beta chain) was profiled in a study of shared clonotypes between healthy human individuals. This CDR3 comprises 14 residues. V lost 6 bases and J lost 2; bases outside the gene matches: 4. CDR1 MDHEN and CDR2 SYDVKM come from the germline V gene. Assay used: immunoSEQ multiplex PCR; TCRdb lists only in-frame clones, some missing. This sample has some 2,100,000 clones, with around 93% found just once. Whole-study findings and limits: Tissues were not sampled, only blood, and their repertoires likely differ. Non-shared clonotypes had lower generation probabilities than those shared by all four donors.

In the naive CD8 group, cells lacked CD45RO and were positively selected for CCR7, so terminally differentiated effector memory CD45RA+ cells were left out. On this clone: What it binds is unknown.

The sample comprised naive CD8+ T cells from PBMCs. The chain combines TRBV28 with TRBJ2-7, with 10 bases aligning to TRBD2. The source of this sequence is a man between 18 and 29 years old in good health. Some clones in this sample may be carry-over from other donors' samples. The CDR3, as DNA: TGTGCCAGCAGGTGGACTAGCGGCACCTACGAGCAGTACTTC. This translates into CASRWTSGTYEQYF. Together with reference TRBV28 and TRBJ2-7, the CDR3 gives the full variable domain: DVKVTQSSRYLVKRTGEKVFLECVQDMDHENMFWYRQDPGLGLRLIYFSYDVKMKEKGDIPEGYSVSREKKERFSLILESASTNQTSMYLCASRWTSGTYEQYFGPGTRLTVT.